This T cell receptor (beta chain) was identified in a study of neurological immune-mediated disorders. The cDNA was generated through 5'RACE incorporating 10-nucleotide random UMIs. In TCRdb, the 5' RACE reads were re-called with MiXCR into one record per CDR3 protein. The sample lists about 59,000 distinct CDR3 sequences; roughly 12% were seen once. PBMCs numbering 2 million and stored at -80 C yielded the unsorted libraries. This clonotype has at least ten counts. What it binds is unknown. General study points: The study found no CDR3 amino acid sequences shared by expanded clones across subjects, suggesting private repertoires in all groups.

Germline lookup yields CDR1 DFQATT and CDR2 SNEGSKA (reference sequence). J gave up 2 bases and V 5 bases, and 8 bases lay outside the gene matches. The CDR3 is 16 residues long. This clonotype was sampled from a woman aged 55-69 years with HTLV-1-associated myelopathy (HAM/TSP). The genes are TRBV20-1 and TRBJ2-3; 12 nucleotides line up with TRBD2. Source material: PBMCs. The CDR3 is CSADTRLAGDTDTQYF. The DNA of the CDR3 is TGCAGTGCTGACACCAGACTAGCGGGAGACACAGATACGCAGTATTTT.